A selection of T cell receptor beta chains follows, all from one sample in a study of shared clonotypes between healthy human individuals. Data came from immunoSEQ multiplex PCR; TCRdb stores just in-frame clones and leaves some out. The sample consists of 750,000 to 1,000,000 clones, almost 95% of them appearing once. The sample comprised naive CD8+ T cells sorted from blood. These receptors all come from a man aged 30-40 years in good health. Each CDR3 is given with its conserved first and last residue. Each record gives: J gene, V gene, D gene, clone size, CDR3 protein, CDR3 DNA. The D gene is left open where the match is weak. Where a row states a size, it is once, few, many or the class of an expanded clone; other rows omit it.

J gene: TRBJ2-7; V gene: TRBV11-2; D gene: -; clone size: few; CDR3 protein: CASSLPGPSDEQYF; CDR3 DNA: TGTGCCAGCAGTCTTCCCGGGCCGAGCGACGAGCAGTACTTC
J gene: TRBJ2-1; V gene: TRBV7-8; D gene: -; clone size: -; CDR3 protein: CASSLAWQGMNNEQFF; CDR3 DNA: TGTGCCAGCAGCTTAGCGTGGCAGGGGATGAACAATGAGCAGTTCTTC
J gene: TRBJ1-3; V gene: TRBV9; D gene: -; clone size: -; CDR3 protein: CASKGLPGNTIYF; CDR3 DNA: TGTGCCAGCAAGGGGTTACCTGGAAACACCATATATTTT
J gene: TRBJ2-7; V gene: TRBV14; D gene: -; clone size: -; CDR3 protein: CASSQVPGRRPNSYEQYF; CDR3 DNA: TGTGCCAGCAGCCAAGTACCAGGGAGGAGGCCCAACTCCTACGAGCAGTACTTC
J gene: TRBJ1-4; V gene: TRBV28; D gene: TRBD1; clone size: -; CDR3 protein: CASSLGTGGEKLFF; CDR3 DNA: TGTGCCAGCAGCCTCGGGACAGGGGGTGAAAAACTGTTTTTT
J gene: TRBJ2-1; V gene: TRBV7-2; D gene: -; clone size: -; CDR3 protein: CASSLVSRADEQFF; CDR3 DNA: TGTGCCAGCAGCTTAGTTAGCAGGGCCGATGAGCAGTTCTTC
J gene: TRBJ2-7; V gene: TRBV11-2; D gene: TRBD2; clone size: -; CDR3 protein: CASSLDGGREQYF; CDR3 DNA: TGTGCCAGCAGCTTAGATGGCGGGAGGGAGCAGTACTTC
J gene: TRBJ1-1; V gene: TRBV30; D gene: -; clone size: -; CDR3 protein: CAWAGTLNTEAFF; CDR3 DNA: TGTGCCTGGGCCGGGACATTGAACACTGAAGCTTTCTTT
J gene: TRBJ2-5; V gene: TRBV5-1; D gene: -; clone size: once; CDR3 protein: CASSLVIGSGVGQETQYF; CDR3 DNA: TGCGCCAGCAGCTTGGTAATTGGGTCCGGGGTGGGTCAAGAGACCCAGTACTTC
J gene: TRBJ2-5; V gene: TRBV28; D gene: -; clone size: -; CDR3 protein: CASSPRQVRDPQETQYF; CDR3 DNA: TGTGCCAGCAGTCCAAGACAGGTCCGCGACCCCCAAGAGACCCAGTACTTC
J gene: TRBJ2-1; V gene: TRBV7-9; D gene: TRBD2; clone size: -; CDR3 protein: CASSPRLSSGSSYNEQFF; CDR3 DNA: TGTGCCAGCAGCCCGCGACTATCCAGCGGGAGCTCCTACAATGAGCAGTTCTTC
J gene: TRBJ2-1; V gene: TRBV2; D gene: -; clone size: -; CDR3 protein: CATRLRHNEQFF; CDR3 DNA: TGTGCCACCCGGCTGCGTCACAATGAGCAGTTCTTC
J gene: TRBJ2-7; V gene: TRBV11-2; D gene: -; clone size: -; CDR3 protein: CASSLGSGSIYEQYF; CDR3 DNA: TGTGCCAGCAGCTTAGGGTCGGGGTCAATCTACGAGCAGTACTTC
J gene: TRBJ1-1; V gene: TRBV9; D gene: -; clone size: -; CDR3 protein: CASSVGRVAEAFF; CDR3 DNA: TGTGCCAGCAGCGTAGGCAGGGTAGCGGAAGCTTTCTTT
J gene: TRBJ2-2; V gene: TRBV7-2; D gene: -; clone size: -; CDR3 protein: CAILLGAGELFF; CDR3 DNA: TGTGCCATCCTGCTGGGTGCCGGGGAGCTGTTTTTT
J gene: TRBJ2-1; V gene: TRBV27; D gene: TRBD2; clone size: -; CDR3 protein: CASSKPLAGDKNEQFF; CDR3 DNA: TGTGCCAGCAGTAAACCGCTAGCGGGAGATAAGAATGAGCAGTTCTTC
J gene: TRBJ2-1; V gene: TRBV6-5; D gene: TRBD2; clone size: -; CDR3 protein: CASSAVAAGGLEQFF; CDR3 DNA: TGTGCCAGCAGTGCTGTTGCAGCGGGAGGGCTTGAGCAGTTCTTC
J gene: TRBJ1-5; V gene: TRBV4-1; D gene: -; clone size: -; CDR3 protein: CASSQDLYSGNQPQHF; CDR3 DNA: TGCGCCAGCAGCCAAGACCTTTATTCCGGCAATCAGCCCCAGCATTTT
J gene: TRBJ2-1; V gene: TRBV11-2; D gene: -; clone size: -; CDR3 protein: CASSLGAPSSYNEQFF; CDR3 DNA: TGTGCCAGCAGCTTAGGAGCGCCGAGCTCCTACAATGAGCAGTTCTTC
J gene: TRBJ2-3; V gene: TRBV7-2; D gene: TRBD1; clone size: -; CDR3 protein: CATSRGQGAHTQYF; CDR3 DNA: TGTGCCACCTCCCGGGGACAGGGGGCGCATACGCAGTATTTT
J gene: TRBJ1-5; V gene: TRBV7-6; D gene: TRBD1; clone size: -; CDR3 protein: CASSLDRGAQPQHF; CDR3 DNA: TGTGCCAGCAGCCTTGACAGGGGAGCTCAGCCCCAGCATTTT
J gene: TRBJ1-1; V gene: TRBV5-4; D gene: TRBD1; clone size: -; CDR3 protein: CASSSAGTGNTEAFF; CDR3 DNA: TGTGCCAGCAGCTCCGCCGGGACAGGGAACACTGAAGCTTTCTTT
J gene: TRBJ2-7; V gene: TRBV5-6; D gene: -; clone size: -; CDR3 protein: CASSLEHEQYF; CDR3 DNA: TGTGCCAGCAGCCTAGAACACGAGCAGTACTTC
J gene: TRBJ1-3; V gene: TRBV6-6; D gene: -; clone size: -; CDR3 protein: CASSLTGSGNTIYF; CDR3 DNA: TGTGCCAGCAGTCTAACAGGGTCGGGAAACACCATATATTTT
J gene: TRBJ2-5; V gene: TRBV28; D gene: -; clone size: -; CDR3 protein: CASSLAWKETQYF; CDR3 DNA: TGTGCCAGCAGTTTAGCTTGGAAAGAGACCCAGTACTTC
J gene: TRBJ2-3; V gene: TRBV29-1; D gene: -; clone size: -; CDR3 protein: CSVEGQDTDTQYF; CDR3 DNA: TGCAGCGTTGAAGGGCAGGACACAGATACGCAGTATTTT
J gene: TRBJ1-1; V gene: TRBV29-1; D gene: -; clone size: -; CDR3 protein: CSVGPGPGTEAFF; CDR3 DNA: TGCAGCGTTGGGCCAGGGCCGGGCACTGAAGCTTTCTTT
J gene: TRBJ2-3; V gene: TRBV6-5; D gene: -; clone size: -; CDR3 protein: CASSYSMSGTQYF; CDR3 DNA: TGTGCCAGCAGTTACTCGATGAGCGGTACGCAGTATTTT
J gene: TRBJ2-1; V gene: TRBV7-6; D gene: TRBD2; clone size: once; CDR3 protein: CASSLTSGSTSSYNEQFF; CDR3 DNA: TGTGCCAGCAGCTTGACTAGCGGGAGTACTAGCTCCTACAATGAGCAGTTCTTC
J gene: TRBJ1-4; V gene: TRBV11-2; D gene: -; clone size: -; CDR3 protein: CASSSYEDSRNEKLFF; CDR3 DNA: TGTGCCAGCAGCTCGTACGAAGACAGTAGGAATGAAAAACTGTTTTTT
J gene: TRBJ2-3; V gene: TRBV11-2; D gene: -; clone size: -; CDR3 protein: CASSLDTWDPDRTDTQYF; CDR3 DNA: TGTGCCAGCAGCTTAGATACATGGGACCCAGATCGCACAGATACGCAGTATTTT
J gene: TRBJ2-1; V gene: TRBV7-2; D gene: -; clone size: -; CDR3 protein: CASSSRGGSVHEQFF; CDR3 DNA: TGTGCCAGCAGCTCGCGAGGGGGGAGCGTTCATGAGCAGTTCTTC
J gene: TRBJ1-5; V gene: TRBV27; D gene: -; clone size: -; CDR3 protein: CASSPTQGWQPQHF; CDR3 DNA: TGTGCCAGCAGTCCAACACAGGGATGGCAGCCCCAGCATTTT
J gene: TRBJ2-5; V gene: TRBV18; D gene: -; clone size: -; CDR3 protein: CASSDTILMSQYF; CDR3 DNA: TGTGCCAGCTCGGACACGATCCTCATGTCCCAGTACTTC
J gene: TRBJ2-1; V gene: TRBV7-8; D gene: -; clone size: -; CDR3 protein: CASSLVGRQSYNEQFF; CDR3 DNA: TGTGCCAGCAGCTTAGTAGGTAGGCAGTCCTACAATGAGCAGTTCTTC
J gene: TRBJ2-7; V gene: TRBV18; D gene: -; clone size: -; CDR3 protein: CASSPGAGSYEQYF; CDR3 DNA: TGTGCCAGCTCACCAGGGGCGGGGTCCTACGAGCAGTACTTC
J gene: TRBJ1-1; V gene: TRBV7-7; D gene: TRBD1; clone size: -; CDR3 protein: CASSYQRTGENTEAFF; CDR3 DNA: TGTGCCAGCAGCTACCAAAGGACAGGGGAGAACACTGAAGCTTTCTTT
J gene: TRBJ2-1; V gene: TRBV2; D gene: TRBD2; clone size: -; CDR3 protein: CASSGGLAGGSLRNLDEQFF; CDR3 DNA: TGTGCCAGCAGCGGGGGACTAGCGGGAGGGTCCTTAAGGAATTTGGACGAGCAGTTCTTC
J gene: TRBJ1-5; V gene: TRBV19; D gene: -; clone size: -; CDR3 protein: CASSTRRIEPMPQHF; CDR3 DNA: TGTGCCAGTAGTACAAGAAGGATCGAGCCTATGCCCCAGCATTTT
J gene: TRBJ1-4; V gene: TRBV28; D gene: -; clone size: -; CDR3 protein: CASSQGGWTSSTNEKLFF; CDR3 DNA: TGTGCCAGCAGCCAAGGCGGATGGACATCCTCAACTAATGAAAAACTGTTTTTT
J gene: TRBJ2-3; V gene: TRBV4-1; D gene: TRBD2; clone size: -; CDR3 protein: CASSHAPLAGVTDTQYF; CDR3 DNA: TGCGCCAGCAGCCACGCCCCCCTAGCGGGAGTTACAGATACGCAGTATTTT
J gene: TRBJ2-7; V gene: TRBV28; D gene: -; clone size: -; CDR3 protein: CASSSDSSYEQYF; CDR3 DNA: TGTGCCAGCAGTTCGGACAGCTCCTACGAGCAGTACTTC
J gene: TRBJ2-7; V gene: TRBV14; D gene: -; clone size: -; CDR3 protein: CASSQLSASTYEQYF; CDR3 DNA: TGTGCCAGCAGCCAACTTTCCGCCAGCACCTACGAGCAGTACTTC
J gene: TRBJ2-1; V gene: TRBV7-9; D gene: -; clone size: -; CDR3 protein: CASSLVGQPVNNEQFF; CDR3 DNA: TGTGCCAGCAGCTTAGTAGGACAGCCGGTGAACAATGAGCAGTTCTTC
J gene: TRBJ2-7; V gene: TRBV7-9; D gene: -; clone size: -; CDR3 protein: CASSLEGGGQHEQYF; CDR3 DNA: TGTGCCAGCAGCTTAGAGGGAGGGGGCCAACACGAGCAGTACTTC
J gene: TRBJ1-2; V gene: TRBV5-4; D gene: -; clone size: -; CDR3 protein: CASSQWVVAGDYGYTF; CDR3 DNA: TGCGCCAGCAGCCAATGGGTAGTTGCAGGGGACTATGGCTACACCTTC
J gene: TRBJ2-1; V gene: TRBV7-6; D gene: TRBD2; clone size: -; CDR3 protein: CASSGLAGAPYNEQFF; CDR3 DNA: TGTGCCAGCAGTGGACTAGCGGGAGCCCCCTACAATGAGCAGTTCTTC
J gene: TRBJ1-3; V gene: TRBV28; D gene: TRBD1; clone size: -; CDR3 protein: CASSQTGDVGNTIYF; CDR3 DNA: TGTGCCAGCAGCCAAACAGGGGATGTAGGAAACACCATATATTTT
J gene: TRBJ2-1; V gene: TRBV7-9; D gene: -; clone size: -; CDR3 protein: CASSFGTPPSYNEQFF; CDR3 DNA: TGTGCCAGCAGCTTCGGCACTCCCCCTTCCTACAATGAGCAGTTCTTC
J gene: TRBJ2-7; V gene: TRBV27; D gene: -; clone size: -; CDR3 protein: CASSLSEAGPYEQYF; CDR3 DNA: TGTGCCAGCAGTTTATCGGAGGCAGGACCCTACGAGCAGTACTTC
J gene: TRBJ2-1; V gene: TRBV11-1; D gene: -; clone size: -; CDR3 protein: CASSKGVNEQFF; CDR3 DNA: TGTGCCAGCAGCAAAGGGGTGAATGAGCAGTTCTTC
J gene: TRBJ2-1; V gene: TRBV6-4; D gene: TRBD1; clone size: -; CDR3 protein: CASSDSGQGEYNEQFF; CDR3 DNA: TGTGCCAGCAGTGACTCAGGACAGGGGGAATACAATGAGCAGTTCTTC
J gene: TRBJ2-2; V gene: TRBV2; D gene: -; clone size: few; CDR3 protein: CASTPDNANTGELFF; CDR3 DNA: TGTGCCAGCACTCCGGACAATGCGAACACCGGGGAGCTGTTTTTT
J gene: TRBJ1-2; V gene: TRBV6-1; D gene: -; clone size: -; CDR3 protein: CASSEARLSYFYGYTF; CDR3 DNA: TGTGCCAGCAGTGAAGCGCGACTGAGCTATTTCTATGGCTACACCTTC
J gene: TRBJ1-5; V gene: TRBV4-1; D gene: TRBD1; clone size: -; CDR3 protein: CASSQGGGTGDLGNQPQHF; CDR3 DNA: TGCGCCAGCAGCCAAGGGGGCGGGACAGGCGATTTGGGCAATCAGCCCCAGCATTTT